This TCR beta chain was obtained from a study of CD8+ T cells in alopecia areata (dated by TCRdb to 2016 to 2018). As for the study more broadly: Treated patients were enrolled in an open-label pilot trial of oral tofacitinib, 5 to 10 mg twice daily, for moderate-to-severe alopecia areata. Scalp tissue and sorted CD4+ and CD8+ peripheral blood T cells from patchy and totalis/universalis alopecia areata patients and from healthy controls were covered by human TCRbeta sequencing. For the treated patients, the SALT score, which quantifies what percentage of scalp surface area is affected, served as the measure of disease severity. Patients received tofacitinib for 6 to 18 months and were then followed off drug for 6 months to check for delayed response and recurrence. The RNA source kit depended on sample type: the PAXgene miRNA kit for fixed scalp, the miRNeasy kit for PBMCs, and the RNeasy kit for mouse skin. The study used high-throughput TCRbeta sequencing to examine T cell clonal expansion in alopecia areata, in both the C3H/HeJ mouse model and human patients. Clonality in the scalp was compared among normal scalp (n=4), patchy alopecia areata scalp (n=8), and alopecia totalis/universalis scalp (n=8). Patients on tofacitinib were biopsied at baseline and after 4 and 24 weeks of treatment, and several of the patients also had a later scalp biopsy. immunoSEQ multiplex PCR using 35 Vbeta forward primers and 13 Jbeta reverse primers was used to amplify TCRbeta CDR3 regions.

The V end loses 0 bases and the J end loses 6 bases, and a stretch of 3 bases separates them. The CDR3 goes from the cysteine to the phenylalanine over 11 residues. The retained sequence is limited to the CDR3, 33 bases, with the frame set at the first base. CDR1 and CDR2 are read off the germline V gene as SGHDN and FVKESK. In light of the paper, this sample's treatment or condition label describes: oral pan-JAK inhibitor, 5-10 mg twice daily. Peripheral blood and lesional scalp punch biopsies were obtained from patients with alopecia areata. PBMCs were isolated by density centrifugation and stained for CD3, CD4 and CD8, and CD4+ and CD8+ T cells were sorted on a FACSAria. This clone was seen just once. It lacks a known antigen. No qualities accompany the bases; no much larger clone lies one base away. General study outcomes and caveats: Compared with normal scalp, lesional scalp had higher clonality and more expanded CD8+ clones, particularly in alopecia totalis/universalis, a pattern that suggests antigenic drive. Shared TCR sequences between patients were less evident than in mice, which may be partly attributable to HLA diversity in the patient population. Many expanded lesional clones persisted in scalp and blood during tofacitinib treatment, which may partly explain relapse after stopping treatment. With tofacitinib, both scalp clonality and the number of expanded CD8+ clones among the top 100 scalp clones went down significantly. Resident alphabeta T cells in normal human skin are also sequenced, complicating scalp TCR repertoire analysis, unlike mouse skin dominated by gammadelta T cells. The treated cohort was small, with a single nonresponder, so links between baseline CD8+ expansion and response need larger studies.

The library came from the immunoSEQ multiplex PCR assay. To provide template for TCR sequencing, every sample had RNA extracted and reverse transcribed into cDNA. First-strand cDNA was synthesized with SuperScript III using a 2:1 mix of oligo-dT and random hexamers. A synthetic immune receptor repertoire was used to assess amplification bias, and residual bias was removed computationally. The authors' pipeline ran thus. Raw reads were preprocessed for error removal, and CDR3 was defined according to IMGT conventions as running from the conserved cysteine to phenylalanine. To get clonality, Shannon entropy was normalized by log2 of the number of productive unique TCRs and the result was subtracted from 1. CD4 or CD8 identity of scalp clones was inferred by cross-referencing scalp TCRbeta sequences with sorted blood CD4 and CD8 repertoires. In TCRdb, the immuneACCESS table is reduced to in-frame sequences with V and J assigned. These tables do not hold every clone; where another copy was compared, an unresolved V gene accounts for under half, and the others remain unexplained. V and J calls plus clone size are reproduced from that table; the DNA served to infer D and trimming. Here the sample has roughly 220,000 clones; over 60% occur a single time. The biggest ten clones account for over 1% of the sample.

The receptor's source is a human donor with alopecia areata. The specimen comprised CD4+ T cells sorted from blood, sampled at week 44, from a patient treated with tofacitinib. The rearrangement joined TRBV14 to TRBJ2-7; a confident D gene designation cannot be given. The CDR3 has the sequence CASSQDGEQYF. The DNA reads as follows: TGTGCCAGCAGCCAAGATGGCGAGCAGTACTTC.